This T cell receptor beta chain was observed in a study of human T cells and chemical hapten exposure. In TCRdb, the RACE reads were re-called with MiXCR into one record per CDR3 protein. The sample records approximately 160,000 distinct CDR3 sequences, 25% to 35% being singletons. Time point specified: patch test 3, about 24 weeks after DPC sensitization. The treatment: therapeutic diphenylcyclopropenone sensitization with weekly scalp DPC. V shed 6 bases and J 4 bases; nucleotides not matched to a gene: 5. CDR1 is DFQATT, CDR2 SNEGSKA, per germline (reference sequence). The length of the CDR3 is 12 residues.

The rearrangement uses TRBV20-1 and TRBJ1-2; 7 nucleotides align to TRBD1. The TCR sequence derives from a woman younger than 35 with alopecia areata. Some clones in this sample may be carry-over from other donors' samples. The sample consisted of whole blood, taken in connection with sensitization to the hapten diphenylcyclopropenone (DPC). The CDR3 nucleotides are TGCAGTGCGTACGACAGGGTCTATGGCTACACCTTC. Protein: CSAYDRVYGYTF.